The 21 T cell receptor beta chains below were found in one sample sequenced in a study of T cells in Graves' hyperthyroidism and ophthalmopathy. RNA transcripts gave rise to amplified TCR beta CDR3 regions. During a first-round RT-PCR of the TCR CDR3, the HTBI primer set was used. MiXCR was run by TCRdb on the multiplex PCR reads, yielding one entry per CDR3 protein. The table has fewer than 450,000 distinct CDR3 sequences, around 18% seen once. Material: blood. These receptors all come from a man in his late teens or twenties with Graves' ophthalmopathy.

This clonotype was observed a handful of times. The rearrangement links TRBV29-1 to TRBJ1-1; D call uncertain. The CDR3 sequence is 12 residues long. CDR1 is SQVTM and CDR2 is ANQGSEA in the germline V gene. V shed 2 bases and J shed 6 bases, with 10 bases lying between them. CDR3 amino acids: CSVEPGRPEAFF. The DNA of the CDR3 is TGCAGCGTTGAACCGGGCCGGCCTGAAGCTTTCTTT. The variable domain in full, with the rest retrieved from reference TRBV29-1 and TRBJ1-1, is SAVISQKPSRDICQRGTSLTIQCQVDSQVTMMFWYRQQPGQSLTLIATANQGSEATYESGFVIDKFPISRPNLTFSTLTVSNMSPEDSSIYLCSVEPGRPEAFFGQGTRLTVV.

In the case of this clonotype: One base away lies a much larger clone, so this may be a sequencing read error. The J gene is TRBJ2-3, the V gene TRBV27; 7 bases map to TRBD2. J lost 6 bases, V lost 5 bases, and 5 bases had no gene match. Germline loops: CDR1 MNHEY, CDR2 SMNVEV (reference sequence). This CDR3 region has 13 residues. The CDR3 here is CASSGGGPDTQYF. For the CDR3, the DNA is TGTGCCAGCAGTGGGGGAGGGCCGGATACGCAGTATTTT.

This clonotype was observed a few times. The genes are TRBV19 and TRBJ2-3; D ambiguous. V shed 7 bases and J shed 1 base, with 15 bases lying between them. The germline CDR1 and CDR2 sequences are LNHDA and SQIVND (reference sequence). The CDR3 covers 15 residues. As DNA, the CDR3 is TGTGCCAGTACTGAGACACCATATGGCACAGATACGCAGTATTTT. It codes for CASTETPYGTDTQYF.

This clonotype was seen many times. The V and J genes are TRBV28 and TRBJ2-5; D gene uncertain. Germline V gene data show CDR1 as MDHEN and CDR2 as SYDVKM. V gave up 7 bases and J gave up 2 bases, with 8 bases separating them. The CDR3 loop spans 12 amino acids. The CDR3 DNA is TGTGCCAGCAAAGGGTGGCAAGAGACCCAGTACTTC. Amino acid sequence: CASKGWQETQYF.

This clonotype was counted ten times or more. The chain joins TRBV2 to TRBJ2-1, with 8 positions matching TRBD1. Per germline, CDR1 SNHLY and CDR2 FYNNEI. The junction had 7 bases not matched to a gene; V was cut back by 4 bases and J by 5 bases. There are 15 residues in the CDR3. Here the CDR3 DNA reads TGTGCCAGCAGTGTGGACAGGGCGTTCAACAATGAGCAGTTCTTC. This encodes CASSVDRAFNNEQFF.

This clonotype was recorded a few times. In nucleotides, the CDR3 is TGTGCCAGTAGGGGACTCGGACAGGGTGGCACCGGGGAGCTGTTTTTT. Amino acid sequence: CASRGLGQGGTGELFF. The chain recombines TRBV19 with TRBJ2-2; 8 positions match TRBD1. The germline gives CDR1 LNHDA, CDR2 SQIVND (reference sequence). V gave up 6 bases and J gave up 4 bases; unmatched junction bases: 10. The CDR3 consists of 16 residues.

This clonotype was found many times. The chain couples TRBV2 to TRBJ2-1, with D possibly matching TRBD1 (6 bases). This CDR3 spans 14 amino acids. Germline assignment: CDR1 SNHLY and CDR2 FYNNEI. V was shortened by 6 bases and J by 6 bases, with 15 bases between the two germline ends. CDR3 sequence: CASSYRVGGNEQFF. CDR3 DNA sequence: TGTGCCAGCAGCTACAGGGTAGGGGGCAATGAGCAGTTCTTC.

This clonotype was observed a handful of times. The chain employs TRBV3-1 and TRBJ2-1; perhaps TRBD1 as D (5 bases). CDR3 size: 15 residues. With 4 bases removed from V and 0 bases from J, the gap between germline ends came to 10 bases. Germline CDR1 is LGHDT and CDR2 is YNNKEL (reference sequence). In nucleotides, the CDR3 is TGTGCCAGCAGCCCAGACACAGGCTCCTACAATGAGCAGTTCTTC. This codes for CASSPDTGSYNEQFF.

The table lists this clonotype with a few counts. The chain employs TRBV12-3 or TRBV12-4 and TRBJ1-2; tentatively, D is TRBD1 (5 bases). The CDR3 spans 15 residues. V lost 5 bases, J lost 8 bases, and 21 bases lay in between. The CDR3 sequence: CASSDPRQLVGGYTF. The CDR3 DNA follows: TGTGCCAGCAGTGACCCAAGACAGCTGGTTGGGGGCTACACCTTC.

The V gene is TRBV5-6, the J gene TRBJ2-7, with D perhaps TRBD2 (6 bases). The germline CDR1 and CDR2 sequences are SGHDT and YYEEEE. The CDR3 has 14 amino acids. The V and J ends lost 6 bases and 4 bases respectively, with 17 bases between them. The DNA of the CDR3 is TGTGCCAGCACCACACCTTCCGGGGGATACGAGCAGTACTTC. This encodes CASTTPSGGYEQYF.

This clonotype has more than one count but fewer than ten. The V call is TRBV7-8, the J call TRBJ2-2, with D uncertain. Germline CDR1 and CDR2: SGHVS and FQNEAQ. The germline V and J ends were trimmed by 5 bases and 5 bases, with 21 bases remaining between them. The CDR3 spans 17 residues. The CDR3 DNA reads TGTGCCAGCAGCGACTTACGAGTGGGTGACCTTACCGGGGAGCTGTTTTTT. Translating it yields CASSDLRVGDLTGELFF.

This clonotype was seen a handful of times. The chain links TRBV18 to TRBJ1-3; weak D call: TRBD1 (5 bases). V was pared by 3 bases and J by 0 bases, with 12 bases between. Germline loops: CDR1 KGHSH, CDR2 LQKENI. This CDR3 is built from 16 residues. DNA for the CDR3: TGTGCCAGCTCACCGGACACCAGATCCTCTGGAAACACCATATATTTT. Encoded protein: CASSPDTRSSGNTIYF.

As concerns this clonotype: Sequence at one end of the junction differs from germline and may be a read error. The chain couples TRBV5-1 to TRBJ2-7; TRBD1 aligns across 8 bases. Germline assignment: CDR1 SGHRS and CDR2 YFSETQ. The CDR3 is 16 amino acids. The CDR3 spells CASSLIPGQVIYEQYF. CDR3 coding DNA: TGTGCCAGCAGTCTAATTCCGGGACAGGTGATCTACGAGCAGTACTTC.

This clonotype occurred a few times. The chain joins TRBV7-7 to TRBJ1-6, with D possibly TRBD1 on 6 matching bases. From germline, CDR1 is SSHAT and CDR2 FNYEAQ (reference sequence). This CDR3 is built from 15 residues. DNA for the CDR3: TGTGCTCCTGGGTGTGGGGGGGCAAATAATTCACCCCTCCACTTT. Protein: CAPGCGGANNSPLHF.

A few counts support this clonotype. The chain joins TRBV3-1 to TRBJ2-2; D gene unclear. The CDR3 covers 14 residues. The V end lost 0 bases, the J end lost 6 bases, and 8 bases lay between the germline ends. Germline CDR1 is LGHDT and CDR2 is YNNKEL (reference sequence). The CDR3 loop reads CASSQELGAGELFF. As DNA, the CDR3 is TGTGCCAGCAGCCAAGAATTAGGTGCCGGGGAGCTGTTTTTT.

This clonotype showed up many times. The chain combines TRBV3-1 with TRBJ1-3, with D maybe TRBD1 (5 bases). The germline V and J ends were trimmed by 4 bases and 0 bases, with 13 bases remaining between them. In germline, CDR1 is LGHDT, CDR2 YNNKEL (reference sequence). The CDR3 is 16 residues long. This chain's CDR3 is CASSLGTADSGNTIYF. In DNA form, the CDR3 reads TGTGCCAGCAGCCTGGGGACCGCTGACTCTGGAAACACCATATATTTT.

The rearrangement links TRBV4-1 to TRBJ1-2, with TRBD1 matching over 7 bases. The CDR3 has 13 residues. The ends lost 4 bases at V and 7 bases at J; junction bases unmatched: 6. CDR1 and CDR2 from the germline V gene are MGHRA and YSYEKL. Here the CDR3 DNA reads TGCGCCAGCAGCCCGACAGGGTATGGTGGCTACACCTTC. It is translated as CASSPTGYGGYTF.

This clonotype was counted ten times or more. This chain links TRBV5-1 with TRBJ1-1; D is undetermined. This CDR3 is 14 amino acids long. Germline V gene data show CDR1 as SGHRS and CDR2 as YFSETQ. V was clipped by 0 bases and J by 0 bases, with 6 bases between them. In DNA, the CDR3 is TGCGCCAGCAGCTTGGTGGGCATGAACACTGAAGCTTTCTTT. This codes for CASSLVGMNTEAFF.

At least ten counts were recorded for this clonotype. The chain uses TRBV6-1 and TRBJ1-1, with TRBD1 identical over 9 bases. The CDR3 consists of 12 residues. Germline values: CDR1 MNHNS, CDR2 SASEGT. The V gene end was trimmed by 8 bases and the J gene end by 6 bases; junction bases not matched to a gene: 4. CDR3 residues: CASWDRVAEAFF. CDR3 sequence (DNA): TGTGCCAGCTGGGACAGGGTGGCTGAAGCTTTCTTT.

This clonotype was counted many times. The chain links TRBV6-4 to TRBJ2-2, with a tentative D call TRBD1 (6 bases). Trimming pared 3 bases from V and 1 base from J, leaving 9 bases between. Germline CDR1 and CDR2: MRHNA and SNTAGT. This CDR3 contains 15 residues. Written as DNA, the CDR3 is TGTGCCAGCAGTGAGGGGGCCTTGAACACCGGGGAGCTGTTTTTT. Residues: CASSEGALNTGELFF.

This clonotype was counted only a few times. This chain uses TRBV10-3 with TRBJ2-1; D is possibly TRBD2 (6 bases). The germline V gene has CDR1 ENHRY and CDR2 SYGVKD. The CDR3 has 16 residues. Trimming cost V 0 bases and J 8 bases, with 17 bases left between them. CDR3 DNA: TGTGCCATCAGTGAGTCAGTACTGGGGGAGGAATATGAGCAGTTCTTC. This encodes CAISESVLGEEYEQFF.